The clone carrying this T cell receptor (beta chain) was seen a few times. As it was prepared, the TCRbeta library received unique molecular identifiers. TCRdb recomputed calls from the PCR reads with MiXCR, one row per CDR3 protein. This sample has about 640,000 distinct CDR3 sequences, with 10% to 15% found just once. The data stem from a study of T-cell reconstitution after alpha-beta-depleted transplantation in children. The CDR3 sequence is 14 residues long. Deletions cut 11 bases from V and 1 base from J, with 16 bases between. Per the germline V gene, CDR1 is SNHLY and CDR2 is FYNNEI. The clonotype comes from a male patient younger than 18 who had a stem cell transplant for acute myeloid leukemia, so the T cells may come from the graft donor. Sequenced here: PBMCs, mostly from graft donor cells, sampled 360 days after TCRalphabeta/CD19-depleted stem cell transplant. The chain combines TRBV2 with TRBJ2-3; a possible D gene is TRBD2 (6 bases). In DNA, the CDR3 is TGTGCCTTCGGGACTGCCCTCCGCACAGATACGCAGTATTTT. This encodes CAFGTALRTDTQYF.